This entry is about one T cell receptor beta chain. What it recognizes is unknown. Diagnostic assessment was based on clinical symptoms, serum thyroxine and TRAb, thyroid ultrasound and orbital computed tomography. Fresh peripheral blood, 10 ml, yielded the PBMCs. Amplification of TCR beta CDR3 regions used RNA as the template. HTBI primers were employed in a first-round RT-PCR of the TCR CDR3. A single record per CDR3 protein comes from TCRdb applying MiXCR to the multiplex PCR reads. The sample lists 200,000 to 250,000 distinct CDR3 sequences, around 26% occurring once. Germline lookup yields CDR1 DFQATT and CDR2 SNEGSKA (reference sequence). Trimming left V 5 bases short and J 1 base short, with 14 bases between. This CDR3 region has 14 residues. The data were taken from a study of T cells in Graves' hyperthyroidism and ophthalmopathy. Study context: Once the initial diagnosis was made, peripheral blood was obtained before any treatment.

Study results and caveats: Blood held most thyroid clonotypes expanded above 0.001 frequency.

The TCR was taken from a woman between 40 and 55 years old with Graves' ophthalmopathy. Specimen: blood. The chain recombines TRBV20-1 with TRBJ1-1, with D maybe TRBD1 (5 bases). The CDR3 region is CSAGASGTNTEAFF. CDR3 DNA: TGCAGTGCTGGGGCATCGGGGACGAACACTGAAGCTTTCTTT.